The following is a TCR beta chain sequence with its context. As yet, its antigen is unknown. Collection of blood occurred at baseline, at cycle 4 day 1, and at cycle 7 day 1. The CDR3 length is 10 residues. Germline CDR1 reads DFQATT; CDR2 reads SNEGSKA (reference sequence). Trimming left V 2 bases short and J 14 bases short, with 7 bases between. The data were produced by immunoSEQ multiplex PCR, yet TCRdb's version contains in-frame clones alone and is incomplete. Among 100,000 to 130,000 clones listed, about 91% were seen once. These data originate in a study of OX40 agonist ivuxolimab in advanced cancers. Study-level points and caveats: Certain nonresponders likewise exhibited a low normalized T-cell clonal expansion.

The sample consisted of CD4+ or CD8+ T cells sorted from blood, taken in a trial of the OX40 agonist ivuxolimab. V gene TRBV20-1 combines with J gene TRBJ1-6, with D unclear. The clonotype was recovered from an adult with an advanced solid tumor such as melanoma, head and neck, liver or kidney cancer. The CDR3 sequence is CSARKQTLHF. The DNA of the CDR3 is TGCAGTGCTAGAAAGCAAACCCTCCACTTT.